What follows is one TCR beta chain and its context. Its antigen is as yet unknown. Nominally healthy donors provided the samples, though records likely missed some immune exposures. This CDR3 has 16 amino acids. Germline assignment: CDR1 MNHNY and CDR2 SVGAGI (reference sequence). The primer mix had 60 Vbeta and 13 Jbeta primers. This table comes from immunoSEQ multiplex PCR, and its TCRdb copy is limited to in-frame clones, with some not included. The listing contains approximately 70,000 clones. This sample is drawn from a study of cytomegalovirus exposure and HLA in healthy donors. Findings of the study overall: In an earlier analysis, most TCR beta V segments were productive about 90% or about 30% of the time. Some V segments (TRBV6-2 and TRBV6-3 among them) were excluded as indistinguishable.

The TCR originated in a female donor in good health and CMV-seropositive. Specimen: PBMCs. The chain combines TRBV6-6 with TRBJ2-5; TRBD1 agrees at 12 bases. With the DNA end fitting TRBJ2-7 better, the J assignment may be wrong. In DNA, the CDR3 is TGTGCCAGCAGCCGCTTTTCGGGACAGGGGGCACACGAGCAGTACTTC. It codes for CASSRFSGQGAHEQYF.